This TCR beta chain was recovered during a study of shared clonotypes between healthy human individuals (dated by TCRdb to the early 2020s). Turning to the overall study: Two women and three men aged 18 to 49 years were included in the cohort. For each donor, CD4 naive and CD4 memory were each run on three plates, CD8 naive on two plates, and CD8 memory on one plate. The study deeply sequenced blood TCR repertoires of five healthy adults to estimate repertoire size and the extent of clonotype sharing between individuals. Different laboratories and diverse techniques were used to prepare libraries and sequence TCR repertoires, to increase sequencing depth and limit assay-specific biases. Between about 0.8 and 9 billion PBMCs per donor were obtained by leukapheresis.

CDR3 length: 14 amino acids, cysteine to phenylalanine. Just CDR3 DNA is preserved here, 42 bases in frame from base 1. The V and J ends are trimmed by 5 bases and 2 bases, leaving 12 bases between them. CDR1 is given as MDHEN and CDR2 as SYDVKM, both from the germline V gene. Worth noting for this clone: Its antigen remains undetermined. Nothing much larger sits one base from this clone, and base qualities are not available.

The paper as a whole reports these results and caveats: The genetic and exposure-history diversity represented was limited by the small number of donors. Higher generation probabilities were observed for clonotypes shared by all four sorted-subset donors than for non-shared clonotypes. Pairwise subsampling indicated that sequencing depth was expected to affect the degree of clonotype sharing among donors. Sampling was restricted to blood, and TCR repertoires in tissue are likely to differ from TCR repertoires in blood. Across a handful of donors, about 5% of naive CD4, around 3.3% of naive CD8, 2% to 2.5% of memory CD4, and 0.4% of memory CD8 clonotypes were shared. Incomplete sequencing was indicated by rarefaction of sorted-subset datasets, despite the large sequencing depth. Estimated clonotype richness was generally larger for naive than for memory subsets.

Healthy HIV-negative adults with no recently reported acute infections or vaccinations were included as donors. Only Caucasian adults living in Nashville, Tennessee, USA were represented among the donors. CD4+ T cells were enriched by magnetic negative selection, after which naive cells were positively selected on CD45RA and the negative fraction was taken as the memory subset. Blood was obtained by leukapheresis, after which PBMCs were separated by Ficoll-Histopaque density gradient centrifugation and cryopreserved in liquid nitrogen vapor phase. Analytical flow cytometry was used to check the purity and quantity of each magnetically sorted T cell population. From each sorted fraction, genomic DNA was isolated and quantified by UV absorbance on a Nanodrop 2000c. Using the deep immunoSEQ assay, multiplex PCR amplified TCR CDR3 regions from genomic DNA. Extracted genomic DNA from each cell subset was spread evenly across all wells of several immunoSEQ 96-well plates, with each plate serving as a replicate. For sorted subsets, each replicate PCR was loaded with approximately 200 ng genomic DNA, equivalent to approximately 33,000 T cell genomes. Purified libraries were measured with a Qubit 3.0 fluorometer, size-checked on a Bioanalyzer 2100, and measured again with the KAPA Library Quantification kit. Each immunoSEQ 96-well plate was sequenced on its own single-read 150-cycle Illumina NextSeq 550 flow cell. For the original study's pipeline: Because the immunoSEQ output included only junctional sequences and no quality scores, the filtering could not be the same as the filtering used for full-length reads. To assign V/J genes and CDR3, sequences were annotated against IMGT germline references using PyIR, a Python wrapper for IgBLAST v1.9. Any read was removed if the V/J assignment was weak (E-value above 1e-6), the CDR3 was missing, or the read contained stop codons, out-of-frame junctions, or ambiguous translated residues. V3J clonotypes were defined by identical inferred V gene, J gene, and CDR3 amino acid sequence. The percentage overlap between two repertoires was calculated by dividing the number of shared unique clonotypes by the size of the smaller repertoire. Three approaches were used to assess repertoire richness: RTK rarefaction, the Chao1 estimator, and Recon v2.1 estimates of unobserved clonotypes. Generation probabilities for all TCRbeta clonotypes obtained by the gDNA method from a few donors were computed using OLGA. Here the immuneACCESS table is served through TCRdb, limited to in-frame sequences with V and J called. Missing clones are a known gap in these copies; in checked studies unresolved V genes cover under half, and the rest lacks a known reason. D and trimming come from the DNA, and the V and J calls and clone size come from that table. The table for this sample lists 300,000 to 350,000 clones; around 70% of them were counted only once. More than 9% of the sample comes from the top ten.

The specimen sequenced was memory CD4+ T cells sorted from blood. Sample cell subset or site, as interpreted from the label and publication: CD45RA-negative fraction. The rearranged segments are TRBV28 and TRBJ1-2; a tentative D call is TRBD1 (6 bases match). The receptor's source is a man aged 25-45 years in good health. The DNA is TGTGCCAGCAGTACGACAGGCTCAAACTATGGCTACACCTTC. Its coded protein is CASSTTGSNYGYTF.